One and the same sample provided the 3 T cell receptor beta chains below, sequenced in a study of T-cell memory formation after mild COVID-19. From the 5' RACE reads, TCRdb called clonotypes with MiXCR, one entry per CDR3 protein. This sample has some 270,000 distinct CDR3 sequences, with approximately 15% found just once. The sequencing input was PBMCs or a T cell subset sorted from them (not recorded which). The receptor set was obtained from an adult woman who had mild COVID-19 (a few samples of this study predate the infection). Cell type and time point are not known.

The chain joins TRBV4-1 to TRBJ2-6; unclear D gene. The CDR3 totals 16 residues. V was trimmed by 5 bases and J by 0 bases, leaving 11 bases between them. Germline-derived CDR1 and CDR2 are MGHRA and YSYEKL. The CDR3 DNA reads TGCGCCAGCAGCGCCCTAGGGATCTCTGGGGCCAACGTCCTGACTTTC. Encoded protein: CASSALGISGANVLTF.

The chain links TRBV11-2 to TRBJ1-1; the match to TRBD1 covers 8 bases. Per the germline V gene, CDR1 is SGHAT and CDR2 is FQNNGV. The CDR3 has 15 residues. V shed 3 bases, J shed 4 bases, and the junction held 7 bases outside the gene matches. CDR3 protein: CASSLAGGAGTEAFF. The CDR3 DNA reads TGTGCCAGCAGCTTGGCAGGGGGCGCAGGCACTGAAGCTTTCTTT. Supplemented by reference TRBV11-2 and TRBJ1-1, the full variable domain reads EAGVAQSPRYKIIEKRQSVAFWCNPISGHATLYWYQQILGQGPKLLIQFQNNGVVDDSQLPKDRFSAERLKGVDSTLKIQPAKLEDSAVYLCASSLAGGAGTEAFFGQGTRLTVV.

The chain recombines TRBV25-1 with TRBJ2-7; no reliable D call. CDR1 and CDR2 (germline): MGHDK, SYGVNS. Trimming removed 3 bases at V and 9 bases at J, with 15 bases between. CDR3 length: 13 residues. The CDR3 DNA sequence: TGTGCCAGCAGTGACCACCACCAGCTTGCGCAGTACTTC. Translated, it gives CASSDHHQLAQYF.